This TCR beta chain came from a study of blood T cells in healthy people across ages. Overall study results and limits: The fall in TCR beta diversity per million T cells was roughly linear with age.

Per germline, CDR1 MNHEY and CDR2 SVGAGI. The CDR3 totals 14 residues. V lost 7 bases to trimming and J lost 6 bases; unmatched junction nucleotides: 8. The table lists this clonotype with a few counts. What it recognizes is unknown. Next came a second PCR, run for roughly 6 to 11 cycles, which used a sample-barcoded 5' primer along with a J-beta primer mix. One entry per CDR3 protein, called by TCRdb with MiXCR from the 5' RACE reads. The sample lists around 800,000 distinct CDR3 sequences, roughly 25% occurring once. Healthy Russian Caucasian donors spanned ages roughly 6 to 90 years. Per individual sample, total RNA of at least 5 micrograms was extracted. Separately, the same data were catalogued under a study of T cells of mothers and their children.

The chain employs TRBV6-5 and TRBJ1-1, with TRBD1 matching over 10 bases. The source is a boy between 10 and 17 years old in good health. The sample taken for sequencing was blood. CDR3: CASIRDRGDSEAFF. Written as DNA, the CDR3 is TGTGCCAGCATCCGGGACAGGGGTGACTCTGAAGCTTTCTTT.